This record looks at one TCR beta chain sequence and its context. Antigen specificity is unknown. This sample was included in a study of shared clonotypes between healthy human individuals. Clones were read by immunoSEQ multiplex PCR, and TCRdb kept only the in-frame ones, dropping some. The sample has 2.3 million or so clones; just over 90% are singletons. General study points: Across several donors, naive CD4 shared roughly 5.2%, naive CD8 around 4%, memory CD4 over 2%, memory CD8 0.4% to 0.5%. The study generally estimated greater richness for naive than memory subsets.

The CDR3 is 12 amino acids. CDR1 and CDR2 (germline): MDHEN, SYDVKM. V dropped 7 bases and J dropped 4 bases, with 10 bases sitting between them. The chain couples TRBV28 to TRBJ1-2; D ambiguous. Sequencing was performed on naive CD4+ T cells from PBMCs. Subset here: CD45RA+ positively selected. The receptor was isolated from a man between 18 and 35 years old in good health. Some clones in this sample may be carry-over from other donors' samples. CDR3: CASTRGSYGYTF. The CDR3 coding sequence is TGTGCCAGCACCAGAGGGAGCTATGGCTACACCTTC.